This T cell receptor beta chain originates from a study of blood T cell repertoires in COVID-19 (TCRdb year 2020). A note on the overall study: The collaborator samples originated in the United States, Italy and Spain and spanned the acute and convalescent phases of COVID-19. The prospective study material was composed of cDNA or gDNA derived from T cells, B-cell-depleted T cells, or PBMCs. Deeply sampled blood TCRbeta repertoires from subjects exposed to, actively infected with, or recovered from COVID-19 were included in the dataset. The repertoires were released in a freely available public database meant as a resource for research on the immune response to SARS-CoV-2. Samples came from the ongoing ImmuneRACE study (first 160 participants) plus 1,254 subjects from 6 global collaborators. Sample metadata almost always included a de-identified subject ID, COVID-19 status, age in years and sex. HLA class I and class II types, where available, came from metadata supplied by the sample provider rather than from assay-based typing. The investigation overall reported the following: Clinical and demographic metadata were provided uncurated, with the amount varying by source and participant.

The collaborating institutions used their own protocols to collect whole blood in K2EDTA tubes. Collaborator samples were shipped for TCRbeta analysis as frozen whole blood, isolated PBMCs, or DNA extracted from either sample type. TCRbeta CDR3 regions were amplified from genomic DNA by means of the immunoSEQ Assay, a bias-controlled multiplex PCR. The source study handled its data this way. Within the assay, amplification of reference gene primers was used to estimate how many nucleated cells each sample contained. To quantify the absolute abundance of each unique TCRbeta CDR3 rearrangement, sequence reads were collapsed and filtered. Productive Simpson clonality was computed per sample as the square root of Simpson's diversity index over productive rearrangements. TCRdb stores this immuneACCESS table with in-frame sequences only. Part of the clones is absent; in the studies checked, under half of the shortfall reflects unresolved V genes, and no reason is known for the rest. V, J and clone size are taken as reported in that table, and D and trimming were inferred from the DNA itself. Here the sample has about 130,000 clones; about 83% occur a single time. 9.5% to 15% of the sample comes from the top ten.

With regard to this clone: There is no known antigen for this receptor. No base quality information exists; no much larger clone differs at one position.

This sequence originates from a human donor in a cohort sampled during active COVID-19. The sequenced sample consisted of peripheral blood.

The nucleotide sequence is TGTGCCAGCAAACCGGAAGGGGGCGAGCAGTACTTC. The resulting protein is CASKPEGGEQYF. The chain is encoded by TRBV6-6 joined to TRBJ2-7; TRBD1 is a weak D gene call, 6 bases matching. V gives up 7 bases and J gives up 6 bases, and the segment between their germline ends measures 13 bases. The CDR3 numbers 12 residues from cysteine through phenylalanine. The read is trimmed to its CDR3 DNA, 36 bases read in frame from base 1. The germline V gene (reference sequence) supplies CDR1 MNHNY and CDR2 SVGAGI.